This T cell receptor (beta chain) came from a study of blood T cell repertoires in COVID-19. Looking at the study overall: Acute and convalescent COVID-19 specimens originated in the United States, Italy and Spain.

Sequenced by immunoSEQ multiplex PCR; TCRdb stores in-frame clones only, minus some. The sample carries roughly 180,000 clones, about 80% recorded once. The CDR3 length is 11 residues. V was cut by 4 bases and J by 12 bases, with 10 bases left in between. Germline CDR1 reads SEHNR; CDR2 reads FQNEAQ (reference sequence). The receptor's source is a man aged 55-75 years who had been exposed to COVID-19. The rearrangement links TRBV7-9 to TRBJ2-4; D perhaps matches TRBD1 (6 bases). The specimen was PBMCs or T cells enriched from blood (not recorded which). The CDR3 spells CASSSGQSQYF. CDR3 nucleotide sequence: TGTGCCAGCAGCTCCGGACAGAGTCAGTACTTC.